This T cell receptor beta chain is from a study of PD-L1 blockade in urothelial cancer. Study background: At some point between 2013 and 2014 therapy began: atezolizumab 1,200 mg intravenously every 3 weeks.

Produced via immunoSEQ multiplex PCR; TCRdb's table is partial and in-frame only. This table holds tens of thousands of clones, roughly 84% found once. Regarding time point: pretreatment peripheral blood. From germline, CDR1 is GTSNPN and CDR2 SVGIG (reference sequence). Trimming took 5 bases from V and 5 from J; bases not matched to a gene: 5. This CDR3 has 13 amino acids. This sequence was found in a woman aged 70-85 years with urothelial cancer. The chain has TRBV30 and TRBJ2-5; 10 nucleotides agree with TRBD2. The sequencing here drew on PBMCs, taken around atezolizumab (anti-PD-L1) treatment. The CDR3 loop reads CAWGLAAHETQYF. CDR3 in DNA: TGTGCCTGGGGACTAGCGGCCCACGAGACCCAGTACTTC.